These 29 T cell receptor beta chains were all obtained from the same sample, sequenced in a study of shared clonotypes between healthy human individuals. The data were produced by immunoSEQ multiplex PCR, yet TCRdb's version contains in-frame clones alone and is incomplete. Among roughly 480,000 clones listed, approximately 79% were seen once. What was sequenced was PBMCs. The receptors stem from a woman aged 35 to 49 in good health. Some clones in this sample may be carry-over from other donors' samples.

The chain recombines TRBV7-9 with TRBJ1-1; D possibly corresponds to TRBD1 (5 bases). CDR3 length: 14 amino acids. Germline CDR1 reads SEHNR; CDR2 reads FQNEAQ (reference sequence). Trimming pared 1 base from V and 2 bases from J, leaving 8 bases between. The CDR3 DNA is TGTGCCAGCAGCTTAGGGGGCGGAAACACTGAAGCTTTCTTT. It yields the protein CASSLGGGNTEAFF.

V and J are TRBV27 and TRBJ2-1; 7 nucleotides align to TRBD2. The V gene end was trimmed by 6 bases and the J gene end by 6 bases; junction bases not matched to a gene: 14. CDR3 length equals 16 residues. In germline, CDR1 is MNHEY, CDR2 SMNVEV (reference sequence). Written as DNA, the CDR3 is TGTGCCAGCAGAACCTACGCGGGGGTTAGCGGCAATGAGCAGTTCTTC. Translating gives CASRTYAGVSGNEQFF.

This rearrangement joins TRBV6-5 to TRBJ2-2, with unresolved D. Trimming removed 4 bases from V and 6 bases from J, with 9 bases in between. Per germline, CDR1 MNHEY and CDR2 SVGAGI. The CDR3 spans 13 residues. The CDR3 sequence: CASSSLFPGELFF. CDR3 DNA sequence: TGTGCCAGCAGTTCTCTCTTTCCCGGGGAGCTGTTTTTT.

The V gene is TRBV6-4, the J gene TRBJ1-5, with 8 positions matching TRBD1. V trimming: 0 bases; J trimming: 1 base; junction bases outside the gene matches: 2. This CDR3 has 16 residues. Looked up from germline, CDR1 is MRHNA and CDR2 is SNTAGT. The CDR3 DNA sequence: TGTGCCAGCAGTGACTCGGGACAGGCCAGCAATCAGCCCCAGCATTTT. As protein: CASSDSGQASNQPQHF.

This chain uses TRBV29-1 with TRBJ2-3; no firm D call. The CDR3 is made up of 15 amino acids. V lost 7 bases and J lost 1, with 18 bases in between. CDR1 is SQVTM and CDR2 is ANQGSEA in the germline V gene. CDR3 sequence reads: CSGLAELYGTDTQYF. CDR3 DNA: TGCAGCGGCCTGGCTGAGTTATATGGCACAGATACGCAGTATTTT.

The chain carries TRBV9 and TRBJ2-7, with a tentative D call TRBD2 (6 bases). Per the germline V gene, CDR1 is SGDLS and CDR2 is YYNGEE. The V end lost 0 bases, the J end lost 0 bases, and 10 bases lay between the germline ends. CDR3 length: 15 residues. The CDR3 sequence: CASSVGWRGSYEQYF. The CDR3 DNA sequence: TGTGCCAGCAGCGTAGGCTGGAGGGGCTCCTACGAGCAGTACTTC.

The rearrangement joins TRBV11-2 to TRBJ2-2; tentatively, D is TRBD1 or TRBD2 (5 bases each). V was pared by 3 bases and J by 0 bases, with 17 bases between. This CDR3 comprises 18 residues. The germline V gene has CDR1 SGHAT and CDR2 FQNNGV. CDR3 region: CASSFTPGPRTNTGELFF. The CDR3 coding sequence is TGTGCCAGCAGCTTCACCCCGGGGCCGAGGACGAACACCGGGGAGCTGTTTTTT.

This clone appeared a single time. V gene TRBV2 combines with J gene TRBJ2-2, with TRBD1 matching 7 bases. This CDR3 is built from 14 residues. The V gene end was trimmed by 6 bases and the J gene end by 0 bases; junction bases not matched to a gene: 1. Per germline, CDR1 SNHLY and CDR2 FYNNEI. As DNA, the CDR3 is TGTGCCAGCAGAGGGGGCACGAACACCGGGGAGCTGTTTTTT. As protein: CASRGGTNTGELFF. The whole variable domain, remainder taken from reference TRBV2 and TRBJ2-2, is EPEVTQTPSHQVTQMGQEVILRCVPISNHLYFYWYRQILGQKVEFLVSFYNNEISEKSEIFDDQFSVERPDGSNFTLKIRSTKLEDSAMYFCASRGGTNTGELFFGEGSRLTVL.

The chain joins TRBV11-2 to TRBJ2-7, with D unresolved. Germline lookup yields CDR1 SGHAT and CDR2 FQNNGV. The CDR3 runs to 13 residues. Trimming left V 2 bases short and J 4 bases short, with 9 bases between. The DNA for the CDR3 is TGTGCCAGCAGCTTACAGAGAGGATACGAGCAGTACTTC. It yields the protein CASSLQRGYEQYF.

The genes are TRBV7-2 and TRBJ2-7, with 8 bases matching TRBD1. The CDR3 is 15 residues long. Germline lookup yields CDR1 SGHTA and CDR2 FQGNSA. V trimming: 0 bases; J trimming: 1 base; junction bases outside the gene matches: 2. The CDR3 nucleotides are TGTGCCAGCAGCTTAGCGGACAGGGCTTCCTACGAGCAGTACTTC. Protein: CASSLADRASYEQYF.

This clone appeared once. V usage is TRBV28 and J usage is TRBJ2-5; 9 bases are shared with TRBD2. Gene TRBJ2-7 matches the end of the DNA better, so the J call may be wrong. The germline CDR1 and CDR2 sequences are MDHEN and SYDVKM. The CDR3 runs to 14 residues. The CDR3 sequence: CASLGAGGAYEQYF. CDR3 DNA sequence: TGTGCCAGCCTAGGGGCGGGAGGGGCCTACGAGCAGTACTTC.

J is TRBJ2-7 and V is TRBV5-1, with TRBD1 matching 10 bases. This CDR3 comprises 16 residues. Unmatched junction bases numbered 10, after V lost 3 bases and J lost 4 bases. Germline values: CDR1 SGHRS, CDR2 YFSETQ. DNA for the CDR3: TGCGCCAGCAGCTGGACCCCCGGGACAGGGGTTTACGAGCAGTACTTC. This codes for CASSWTPGTGVYEQYF. The complete variable domain, with remaining parts taken from reference TRBV5-1 and TRBJ2-7, reads KAGVTQTPRYLIKTRGQQVTLSCSPISGHRSVSWYQQTPGQGLQFLFEYFSETQRNKGNFPGRFSGRQFSNSRSEMNVSTLELGDSALYLCASSWTPGTGVYEQYFGPGTRLTVT.

V and J are TRBV6-1 and TRBJ2-7; no clear D. The V end lost 4 bases, the J end lost 9 bases, and 16 bases lay between the germline ends. The CDR3 runs to 13 residues. The germline gives CDR1 MNHNS, CDR2 SASEGT. In DNA form, the CDR3 reads TGTGCCAGCAGTGGGGTGAACCTCTACTGGCAGTACTTC. Translation: CASSGVNLYWQYF.

This clone has more than one count but fewer than ten. The V and J genes are TRBV11-2 and TRBJ2-2; 7 bases map to TRBD2. The CDR3 is 17 residues long. The germline V gene encodes CDR1 SGHAT and CDR2 FQNNGV. The V gene end was trimmed by 4 bases and the J gene end by 1 base; junction bases not matched to a gene: 9. The CDR3 DNA reads TGTGCCAGCAGCTCCTCAGCGAGCGGGGAGAACACCGGGGAGCTGTTTTTT. This gives the protein CASSSSASGENTGELFF.

V usage is TRBV15 and J usage is TRBJ2-3; D gene unclear. Germline values: CDR1 LNHNV, CDR2 YYDKDF (reference sequence). V shed 2 bases and J shed 1 base, with 7 bases lying between them. There are 14 residues in the CDR3. CDR3 DNA sequence: TGTGCCACCAGCAGAAGGATTCGCACAGATACGCAGTATTTT. The encoded protein is CATSRRIRTDTQYF.

V gene TRBV6-5 combines with J gene TRBJ2-5; 12 bases map to TRBD2. In germline, CDR1 is MNHEY, CDR2 SVGAGI. J gave up 7 bases and V 7 bases, and 4 bases lay outside the gene matches. The CDR3 is made up of 13 amino acids. The CDR3 region is CASTLLAGGTQYF. The CDR3 nucleotides are TGTGCCAGCACTCTACTAGCGGGAGGGACCCAGTACTTC.

The rearrangement links TRBV2 to TRBJ2-7, with D maybe TRBD2 (6 bases). Per germline, CDR1 SNHLY and CDR2 FYNNEI. Between the trimmed V and J ends, which lost 7 bases and 5 bases, there was a span of 12 bases. CDR3 length: 12 residues. CDR3 in DNA: TGTGCCAGCATCTCGACTAGGGACGAGCAGTACTTC. This sequence encodes CASISTRDEQYF.

V and J are TRBV2 and TRBJ2-7; D is unresolved. This CDR3 comprises 11 residues. Trimming removed 6 bases from V and 4 bases from J, with 7 bases in between. In germline, CDR1 is SNHLY, CDR2 FYNNEI. The chain's CDR3 is CASSPQYEQYF. In nucleotides, the CDR3 is TGTGCCAGCAGCCCACAGTACGAGCAGTACTTC. Looking up the rest from reference TRBV2 and TRBJ2-7 gives the full variable domain: EPEVTQTPSHQVTQMGQEVILRCVPISNHLYFYWYRQILGQKVEFLVSFYNNEISEKSEIFDDQFSVERPDGSNFTLKIRSTKLEDSAMYFCASSPQYEQYFGPGTRLTVT.

The V and J genes are TRBV18 and TRBJ2-7; 10 bases are a match to TRBD1. CDR1 and CDR2 from the germline V gene are KGHSH and LQKENI. Trimming at V came to 1 base and at J to 6 bases, leaving 6 bases not matched to a gene. The CDR3 loop spans 15 amino acids. As DNA, the CDR3 is TGTGCCAGCTCACCACAGGGACAGGGGATGGGCGAGCAGTACTTC. Translated: CASSPQGQGMGEQYF.

In nucleotides, the CDR3 is TGTGCCAGCAGCTTCGCTAGCGGGAGAGGCGAGACCCAGTACTTC. Encoded protein: CASSFASGRGETQYF. The rearrangement uses TRBV7-9 and TRBJ2-5; 10 nucleotides align to TRBD2. V was clipped by 3 bases and J by 5 bases; unmatched bases: 6. This CDR3 has 15 residues. CDR1 SEHNR and CDR2 FQNEAQ come from the germline V gene (reference sequence).

The chain recombines TRBV7-8 with TRBJ1-4; D uncertain. CDR1 is SGHVS and CDR2 is FQNEAQ in the germline V gene. This CDR3 has 14 amino acids. The V end was cut by 2 bases, the J end by 8 bases, with 12 bases between. The CDR3, as DNA: TGTGCCAGCAGCTTATTAGGGCCAGTCGAAAAACTGTTTTTT. Amino acid sequence: CASSLLGPVEKLFF.

The chain links TRBV15 to TRBJ2-1, with TRBD2 as a possible D gene (6 bases). The CDR3 covers 15 residues. Trimming cost V 0 bases and J 5 bases, with 11 bases left between them. Germline-derived CDR1 and CDR2 are LNHNV and YYDKDF (reference sequence). The CDR3, as DNA: TGTGCCACCAGCAGAGACACCGGGGGACACAATGAGCAGTTCTTC. Translated, it gives CATSRDTGGHNEQFF.

V gene TRBV18 combines with J gene TRBJ2-5; the D gene is possibly TRBD1 (6 bases). Looked up from germline, CDR1 is KGHSH and CDR2 is LQKENI. The CDR3 loop spans 14 amino acids. The V and J ends lost 3 bases and 3 bases respectively, with 11 bases between them. The CDR3 coding sequence is TGTGCCAGCTCACCGGCAGGGGTTAAAGAGACCCAGTACTTC. Translation gives CASSPAGVKETQYF. Complete variable domain (other parts from reference TRBV18 and TRBJ2-5): NAGVMQNPRHLVRRRGQEARLRCSPMKGHSHVYWYRQLPEEGLKFMVYLQKENIIDESGMPKERFSAEFPKEGPSILRIQQVVRGDSAAYFCASSPAGVKETQYFGPGTRLLVL.

This rearrangement joins TRBV7-9 to TRBJ2-1, with D hard to call. Germline V gives CDR1 SEHNR, CDR2 FQNEAQ (reference sequence). V dropped 5 bases and J dropped 0 bases, with 8 bases sitting between them. This CDR3 region has 14 residues. The chain's CDR3 is CASSPSSSYNEQFF. CDR3 sequence (DNA): TGTGCCAGCAGCCCCTCAAGCTCCTACAATGAGCAGTTCTTC.

The chain carries TRBV7-2 and TRBJ2-3, with D hard to call. The CDR3 runs to 14 residues. V gave up 5 bases and J gave up 2 bases, with 11 bases separating them. CDR1 and CDR2 from the germline V gene are SGHTA and FQGNSA. In DNA form, the CDR3 reads TGTGCCAGCAGCCCCCGGGCCATCACAGATACGCAGTATTTT. As protein: CASSPRAITDTQYF. Full variable domain (remainder filled in from reference TRBV7-2 and TRBJ2-3): GAGVSQSPSNKVTEKGKDVELRCDPISGHTALYWYRQSLGQGLEFLIYFQGNSAPDKSGLPSDRFSAERTGGSVSTLTIQRTQQEDSAVYLCASSPRAITDTQYFGPGTRLTVL.

V gene TRBV14 combines with J gene TRBJ2-1, with 8 bases matching TRBD2. From germline, CDR1 is SGHDN and CDR2 FVKESK. The CDR3 loop spans 16 amino acids. The V segment lost 5 bases and the J segment 5 bases; nucleotides outside the gene matches: 11. CDR3 DNA sequence: TGTGCCAGCAGCTCTACGAGGACTAGCCTCGACAATGAGCAGTTCTTC. This translates into CASSSTRTSLDNEQFF.

The chain couples TRBV4-3 to TRBJ1-2; D may be TRBD1 (6 bases). The CDR3 is 16 amino acids. Germline CDR1 and CDR2: LGHNA and YSLEER. V was cut by 0 bases and J by 2 bases, with 13 bases left in between. The CDR3 here is CASSQDPQGRNYGYTF. DNA of the CDR3: TGCGCCAGCAGCCAAGATCCCCAGGGGAGGAACTATGGCTACACCTTC.

The rearrangement links TRBV4-3 to TRBJ2-3; TRBD2 aligns across 8 bases. CDR1 is LGHNA and CDR2 is YSLEER in the germline V gene. CDR3 length equals 15 residues. Unmatched junction bases numbered 3, after V lost 1 base and J lost 3 bases. In nucleotides, the CDR3 is TGCGCCAGCAGCCAAGCCGGCGGGAGGACAGATACGCAGTATTTT. It translates to CASSQAGGRTDTQYF.

The chain couples TRBV7-9 to TRBJ2-7, with D uncertain. Trimming removed 5 bases at V and 0 bases at J, with 5 bases between. This CDR3 comprises 12 residues. CDR1 and CDR2 (germline): SEHNR, FQNEAQ (reference sequence). CDR3 nucleotides: TGTGCCAGCAGCGCGAGCTCCTACGAGCAGTACTTC. Amino acid sequence: CASSASSYEQYF.